This TCR beta chain is from a study of post-analysis software for immune sequencing data. Study conclusions and caveats: In patients, about 5 TRBV segments were more frequent than in controls, with TRBV5-6, TRBV5-1 and TRBV20-1 among them. Significantly decreased normalized Chao1 diversity was recorded for multiple sclerosis patients relative to controls.

The V gene lost 3 bases and the J gene lost 9 bases, with 12 bases spanning the gap. The CDR3 sequence is 13 residues long. Germline loops: CDR1 ENHRY, CDR2 SYGVKD. This clonotype was counted once. The antigen is unknown. Incorporated into the TCR beta cDNA libraries were unique molecular identifiers, which served to reduce PCR and sequencing biases. Each CDR3 protein gets one entry after TCRdb re-called the PCR reads with MiXCR. The sample yields about 820,000 distinct CDR3 sequences, about 57% seen once. The chain is built from TRBV10-3 and TRBJ2-1; D might be TRBD1 or TRBD2, each matching 6 bases. Sequenced input: blood. The TCR originated in a girl under 18 with multiple sclerosis. This CDR3 is CAISDPGGGEQFF. The CDR3 DNA is TGTGCCATCAGTGACCCTGGAGGGGGTGAGCAGTTCTTC.